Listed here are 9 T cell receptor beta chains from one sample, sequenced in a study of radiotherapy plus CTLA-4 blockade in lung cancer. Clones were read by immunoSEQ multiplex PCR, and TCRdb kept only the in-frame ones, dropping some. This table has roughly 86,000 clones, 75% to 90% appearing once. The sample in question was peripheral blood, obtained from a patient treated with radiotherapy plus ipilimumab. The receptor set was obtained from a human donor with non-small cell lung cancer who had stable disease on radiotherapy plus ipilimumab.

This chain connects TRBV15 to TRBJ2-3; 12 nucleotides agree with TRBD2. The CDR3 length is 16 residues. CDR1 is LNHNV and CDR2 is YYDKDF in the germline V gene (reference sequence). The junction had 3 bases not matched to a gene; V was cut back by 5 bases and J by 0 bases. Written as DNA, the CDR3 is TGTGCCACCAGCTCTGGGACTAGCGGGAGCACAGATACGCAGTATTTT. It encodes CATSSGTSGSTDTQYF.

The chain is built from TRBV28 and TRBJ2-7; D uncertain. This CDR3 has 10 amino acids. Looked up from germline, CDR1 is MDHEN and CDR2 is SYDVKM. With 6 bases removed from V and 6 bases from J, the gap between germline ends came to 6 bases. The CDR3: CASSALEQYF. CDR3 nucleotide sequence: TGTGCCAGCAGCGCACTCGAGCAGTACTTC.

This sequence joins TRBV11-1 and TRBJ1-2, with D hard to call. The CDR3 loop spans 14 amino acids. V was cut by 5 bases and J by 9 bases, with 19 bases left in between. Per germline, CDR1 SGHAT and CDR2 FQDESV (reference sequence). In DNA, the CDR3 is TGTGCCAGCAGCCACCCCCCGGGGAGCAATAGCTACACCTTC. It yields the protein CASSHPPGSNSYTF.

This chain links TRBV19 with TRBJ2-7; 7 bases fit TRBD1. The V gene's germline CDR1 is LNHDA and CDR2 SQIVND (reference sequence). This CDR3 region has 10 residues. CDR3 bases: TGTGCTCAGGGGGTCTACGAGCAGTACTTC. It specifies CAQGVYEQYF.

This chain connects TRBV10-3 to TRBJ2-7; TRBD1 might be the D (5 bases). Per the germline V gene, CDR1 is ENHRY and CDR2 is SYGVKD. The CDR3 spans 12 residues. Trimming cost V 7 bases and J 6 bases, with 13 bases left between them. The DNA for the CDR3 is TGTGCCATCAAGGAAGGGGTCGGCGAGCAGTACTTC. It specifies CAIKEGVGEQYF.

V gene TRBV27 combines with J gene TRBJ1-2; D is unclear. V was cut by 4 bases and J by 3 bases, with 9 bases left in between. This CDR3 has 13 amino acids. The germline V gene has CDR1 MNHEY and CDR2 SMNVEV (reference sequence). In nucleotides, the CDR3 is TGTGCCAGCAGTTCGTTGAAAGACTATGGCTACACCTTC. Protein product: CASSSLKDYGYTF.

CDR3 loop: CSVDRGNTGELFF. CDR3 bases: TGCAGCGTGGACAGGGGGAACACCGGGGAGCTGTTTTTT. The chain carries TRBV29-1 and TRBJ2-2; TRBD1 aligns across 9 bases. With 6 bases clipped from V and 1 base from J, the junction kept 0 bases outside the gene matches. The CDR3 totals 13 residues. Germline values: CDR1 SQVTM, CDR2 ANQGSEA.

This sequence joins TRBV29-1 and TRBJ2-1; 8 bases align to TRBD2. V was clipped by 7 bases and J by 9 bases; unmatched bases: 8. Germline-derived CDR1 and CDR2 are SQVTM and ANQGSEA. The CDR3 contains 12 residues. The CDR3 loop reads CSADRGGLEQFF. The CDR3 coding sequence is TGCAGCGCCGACCGGGGGGGCCTTGAGCAGTTCTTC.

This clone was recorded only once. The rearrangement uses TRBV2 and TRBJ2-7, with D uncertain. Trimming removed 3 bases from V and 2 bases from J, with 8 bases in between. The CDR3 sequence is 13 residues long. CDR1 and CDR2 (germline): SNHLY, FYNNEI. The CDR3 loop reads CASSDLSAYEQYF. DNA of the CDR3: TGTGCCAGCAGTGATTTGAGCGCCTACGAGCAGTACTTC.